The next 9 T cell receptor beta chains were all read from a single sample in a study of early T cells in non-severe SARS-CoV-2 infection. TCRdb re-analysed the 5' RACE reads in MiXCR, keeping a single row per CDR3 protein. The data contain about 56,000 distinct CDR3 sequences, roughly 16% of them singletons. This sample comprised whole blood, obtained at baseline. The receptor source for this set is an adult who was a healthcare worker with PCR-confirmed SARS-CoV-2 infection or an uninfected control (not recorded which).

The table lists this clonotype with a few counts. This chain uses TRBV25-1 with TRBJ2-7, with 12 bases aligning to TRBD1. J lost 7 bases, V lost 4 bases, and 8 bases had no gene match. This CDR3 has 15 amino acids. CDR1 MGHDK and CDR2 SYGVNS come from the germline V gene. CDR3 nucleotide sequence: TGTGCCAGCAGTGCACCGGGACAGGGGGCGGAGGAGCAGTACTTC. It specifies CASSAPGQGAEEQYF.

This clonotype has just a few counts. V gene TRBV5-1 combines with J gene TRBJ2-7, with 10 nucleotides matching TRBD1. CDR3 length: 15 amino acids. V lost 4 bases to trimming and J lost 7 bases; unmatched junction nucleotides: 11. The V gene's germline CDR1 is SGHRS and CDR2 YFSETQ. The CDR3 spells CASSGQGQGPGEQYF. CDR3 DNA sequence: TGCGCCAGCAGCGGGCAGGGACAGGGGCCAGGGGAGCAGTACTTC.

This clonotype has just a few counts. The CDR3 is CARPGIQRGVGDTQYF. CDR3 coding DNA: TGTGCCAGACCCGGTATCCAGCGGGGGGTTGGAGATACGCAGTATTTT. This chain links TRBV3-1 with TRBJ2-3, with 9 bases identical to TRBD2. Germline assignment: CDR1 LGHDT and CDR2 YNNKEL (reference sequence). Trimming at V came to 9 bases and at J to 5 bases, leaving 15 bases not matched to a gene. The CDR3 sequence is 16 residues long.

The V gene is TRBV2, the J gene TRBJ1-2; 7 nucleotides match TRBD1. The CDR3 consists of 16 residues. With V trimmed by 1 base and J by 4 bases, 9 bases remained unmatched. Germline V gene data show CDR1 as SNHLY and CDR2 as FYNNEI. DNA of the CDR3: TGTGCCAGCAGTGAAGGTCAGGGGGAGTTCGGCTATGGCTACACCTTC. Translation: CASSEGQGEFGYGYTF.

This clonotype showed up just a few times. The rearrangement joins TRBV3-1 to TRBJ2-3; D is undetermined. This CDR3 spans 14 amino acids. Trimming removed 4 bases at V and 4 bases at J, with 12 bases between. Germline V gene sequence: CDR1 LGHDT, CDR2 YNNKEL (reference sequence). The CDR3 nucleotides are TGTGCCAGCAGCCCGCCAGATATCCCAGATACGCAGTATTTT. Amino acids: CASSPPDIPDTQYF.

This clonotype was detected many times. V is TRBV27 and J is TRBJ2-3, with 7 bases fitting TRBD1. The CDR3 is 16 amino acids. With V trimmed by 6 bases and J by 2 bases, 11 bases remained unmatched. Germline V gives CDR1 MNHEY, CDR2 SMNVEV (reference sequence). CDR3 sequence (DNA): TGTGCCAGCAGCCACTTATTACAGGGGTACACAGATACGCAGTATTTT. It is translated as CASSHLLQGYTDTQYF.

The CDR3 here is CASSFHLGTGSYEQYF. CDR3 DNA: TGTGCCAGCAGCTTTCATCTCGGGACAGGCAGCTACGAGCAGTACTTC. The chain combines TRBV11-2 with TRBJ2-7; 8 nucleotides line up with TRBD1. The CDR3 is 16 residues long. J lost 3 bases, V lost 3 bases, and 10 bases had no gene match. The germline CDR1 and CDR2 sequences are SGHAT and FQNNGV.

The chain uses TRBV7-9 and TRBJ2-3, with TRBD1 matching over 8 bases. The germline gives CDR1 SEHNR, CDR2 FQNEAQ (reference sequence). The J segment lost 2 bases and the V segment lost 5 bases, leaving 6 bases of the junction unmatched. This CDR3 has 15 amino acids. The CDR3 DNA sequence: TGTGCCAGCAGCCCACGGGACAGGCCCACAGATACGCAGTATTTT. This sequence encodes CASSPRDRPTDTQYF.

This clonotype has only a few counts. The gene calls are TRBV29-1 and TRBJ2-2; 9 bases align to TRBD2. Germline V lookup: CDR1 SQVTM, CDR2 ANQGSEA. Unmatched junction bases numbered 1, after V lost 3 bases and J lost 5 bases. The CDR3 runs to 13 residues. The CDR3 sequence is CSVDSGSTGELFF. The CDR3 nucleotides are TGCAGCGTTGATAGCGGGAGTACCGGGGAGCTGTTTTTT.